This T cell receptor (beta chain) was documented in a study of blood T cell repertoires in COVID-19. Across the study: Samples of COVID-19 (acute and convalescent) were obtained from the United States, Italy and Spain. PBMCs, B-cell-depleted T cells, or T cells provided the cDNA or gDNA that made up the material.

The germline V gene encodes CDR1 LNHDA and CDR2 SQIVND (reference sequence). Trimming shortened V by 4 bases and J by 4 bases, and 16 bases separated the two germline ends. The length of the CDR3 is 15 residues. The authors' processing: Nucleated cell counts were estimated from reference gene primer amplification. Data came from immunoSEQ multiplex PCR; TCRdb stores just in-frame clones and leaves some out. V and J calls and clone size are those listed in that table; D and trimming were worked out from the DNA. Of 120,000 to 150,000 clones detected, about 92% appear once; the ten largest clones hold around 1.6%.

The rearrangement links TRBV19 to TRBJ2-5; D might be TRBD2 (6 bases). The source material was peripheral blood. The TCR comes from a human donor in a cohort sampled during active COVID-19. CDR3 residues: CASSTTTGRGETQYF. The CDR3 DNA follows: TGTGCCAGTAGTACAACGACGGGGCGGGGAGAGACCCAGTACTTC.